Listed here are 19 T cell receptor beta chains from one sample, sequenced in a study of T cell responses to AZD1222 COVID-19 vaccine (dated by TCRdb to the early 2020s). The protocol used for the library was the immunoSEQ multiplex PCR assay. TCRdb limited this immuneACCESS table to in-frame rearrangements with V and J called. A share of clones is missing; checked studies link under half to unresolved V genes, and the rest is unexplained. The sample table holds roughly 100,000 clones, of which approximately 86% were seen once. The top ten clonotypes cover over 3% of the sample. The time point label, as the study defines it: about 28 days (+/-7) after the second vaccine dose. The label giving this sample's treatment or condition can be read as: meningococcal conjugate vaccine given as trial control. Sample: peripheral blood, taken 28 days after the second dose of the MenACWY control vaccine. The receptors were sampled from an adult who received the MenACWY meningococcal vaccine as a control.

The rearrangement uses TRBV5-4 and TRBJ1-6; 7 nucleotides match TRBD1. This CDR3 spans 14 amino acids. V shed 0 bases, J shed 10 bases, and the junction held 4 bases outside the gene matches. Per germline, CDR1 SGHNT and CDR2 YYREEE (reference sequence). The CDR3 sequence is CASSLDRGRSPLHF. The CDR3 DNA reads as TGTGCCAGCAGCTTGGACAGGGGAAGATCACCCCTCCACTTT.

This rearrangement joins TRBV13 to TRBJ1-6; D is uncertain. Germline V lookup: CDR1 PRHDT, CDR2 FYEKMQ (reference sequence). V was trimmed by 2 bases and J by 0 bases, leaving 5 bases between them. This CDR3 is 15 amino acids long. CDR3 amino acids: CASSLRRSYNSPLHF. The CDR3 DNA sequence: TGTGCCAGCAGCTTAAGGCGCTCCTATAATTCACCCCTCCACTTT.

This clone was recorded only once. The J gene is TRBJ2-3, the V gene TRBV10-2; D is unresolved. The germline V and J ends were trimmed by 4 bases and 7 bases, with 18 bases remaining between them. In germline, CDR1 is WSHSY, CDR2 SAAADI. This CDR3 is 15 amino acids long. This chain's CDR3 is CASSGGFGGRNTQYF. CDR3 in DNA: TGCGCCAGCAGTGGTGGATTCGGTGGTCGGAATACGCAGTATTTT.

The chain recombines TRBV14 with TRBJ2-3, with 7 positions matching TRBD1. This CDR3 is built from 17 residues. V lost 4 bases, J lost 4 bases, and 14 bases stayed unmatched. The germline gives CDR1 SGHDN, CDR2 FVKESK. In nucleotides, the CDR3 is TGTGCCAGCAGCCCTATCGGACAGGTTCAAACAGCAGATACGCAGTATTTT. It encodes CASSPIGQVQTADTQYF.

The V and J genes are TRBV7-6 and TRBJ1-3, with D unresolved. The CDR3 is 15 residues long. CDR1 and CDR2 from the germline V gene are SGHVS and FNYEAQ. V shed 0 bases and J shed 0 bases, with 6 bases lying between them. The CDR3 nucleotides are TGTGCCAGCAGCTTAGCGCAGGTCTCTGGAAACACCATATATTTT. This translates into CASSLAQVSGNTIYF.

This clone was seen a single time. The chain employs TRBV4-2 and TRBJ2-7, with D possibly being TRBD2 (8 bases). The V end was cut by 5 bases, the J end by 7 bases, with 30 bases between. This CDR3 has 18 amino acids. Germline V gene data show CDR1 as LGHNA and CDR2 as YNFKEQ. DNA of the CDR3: TGTGCCAGCAGCTTTTACGGGAGGGACAGCCGAGGAGGTAGGGAGCAGTACTTC. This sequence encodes CASSFYGRDSRGGREQYF.

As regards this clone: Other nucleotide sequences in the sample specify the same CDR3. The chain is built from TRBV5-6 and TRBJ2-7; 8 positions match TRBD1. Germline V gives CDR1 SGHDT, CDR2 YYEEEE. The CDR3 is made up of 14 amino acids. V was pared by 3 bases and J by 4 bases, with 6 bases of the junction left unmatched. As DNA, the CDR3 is TGTGCCAGCAGCTGGACAGGGCCCTCTTACGAGCAGTACTTC. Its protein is CASSWTGPSYEQYF.

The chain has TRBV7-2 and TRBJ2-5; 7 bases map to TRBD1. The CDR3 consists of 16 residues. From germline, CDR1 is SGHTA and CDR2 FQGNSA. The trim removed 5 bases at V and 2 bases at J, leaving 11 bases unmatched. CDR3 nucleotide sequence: TGTGCCAGCAGCGTCGCGGCCGGGACAGCTCAAGAGACCCAGTACTTC. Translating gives CASSVAAGTAQETQYF.

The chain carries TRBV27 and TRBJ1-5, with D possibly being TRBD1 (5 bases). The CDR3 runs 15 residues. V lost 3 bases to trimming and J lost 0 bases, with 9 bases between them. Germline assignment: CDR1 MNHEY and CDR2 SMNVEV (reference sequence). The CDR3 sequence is CASSFRALSNQPQHF. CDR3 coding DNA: TGTGCCAGCAGTTTCAGGGCCCTTAGCAATCAGCCCCAGCATTTT.

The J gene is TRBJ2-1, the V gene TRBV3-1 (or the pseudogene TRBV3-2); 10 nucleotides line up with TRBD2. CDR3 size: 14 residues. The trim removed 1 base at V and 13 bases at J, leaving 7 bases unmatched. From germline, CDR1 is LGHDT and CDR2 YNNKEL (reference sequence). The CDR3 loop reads CASSQVAVAGGQFF. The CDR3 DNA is TGTGCCAGCAGCCAAGTAGCGGTAGCGGGGGGACAGTTCTTC.

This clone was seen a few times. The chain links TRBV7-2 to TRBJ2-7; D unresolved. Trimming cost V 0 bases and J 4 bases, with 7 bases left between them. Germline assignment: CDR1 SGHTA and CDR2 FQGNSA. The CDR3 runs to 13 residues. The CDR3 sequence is CASSLAPVYEQYF. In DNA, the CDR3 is TGTGCCAGCAGCTTAGCCCCAGTGTACGAGCAGTACTTC.

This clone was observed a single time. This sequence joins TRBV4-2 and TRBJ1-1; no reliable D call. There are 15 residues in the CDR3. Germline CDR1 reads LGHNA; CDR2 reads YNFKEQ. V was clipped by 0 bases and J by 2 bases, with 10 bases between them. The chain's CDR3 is CASSQELRGNTEAFF. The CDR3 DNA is TGTGCCAGCAGCCAAGAGTTGCGGGGAAACACTGAAGCTTTCTTT.

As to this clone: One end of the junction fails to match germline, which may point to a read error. The DNA of the CDR3 is TGTGCTAGCAGCCCCGACCAAAACACTGAAGCTTTCTTT. This encodes CASSPDQNTEAFF. The chain links TRBV7-7 to TRBJ1-1; D not resolved. Per germline, CDR1 SSHAT and CDR2 FNYEAQ (reference sequence). This CDR3 is 13 amino acids long.

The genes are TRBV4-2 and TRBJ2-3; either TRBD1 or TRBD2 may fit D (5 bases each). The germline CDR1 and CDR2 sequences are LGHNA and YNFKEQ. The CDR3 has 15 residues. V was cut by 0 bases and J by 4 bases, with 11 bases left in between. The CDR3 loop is CASSQDPTGPDTQYF. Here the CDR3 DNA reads TGTGCCAGCAGCCAAGATCCGACGGGACCAGATACGCAGTATTTT.

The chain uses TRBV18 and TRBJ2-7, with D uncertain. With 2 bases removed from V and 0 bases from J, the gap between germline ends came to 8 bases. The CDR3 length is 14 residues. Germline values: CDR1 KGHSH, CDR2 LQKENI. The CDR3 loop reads CASSPTASSYEQYF. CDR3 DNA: TGTGCCAGCTCACCAACGGCAAGCTCCTACGAGCAGTACTTC.

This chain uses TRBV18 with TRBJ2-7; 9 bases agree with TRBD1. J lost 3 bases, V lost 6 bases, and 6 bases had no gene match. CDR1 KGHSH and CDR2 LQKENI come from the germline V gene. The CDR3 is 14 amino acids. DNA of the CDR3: TGTGCCAGCTCCCCGGGACAGGGATACTACGAGCAGTACTTC. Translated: CASSPGQGYYEQYF.

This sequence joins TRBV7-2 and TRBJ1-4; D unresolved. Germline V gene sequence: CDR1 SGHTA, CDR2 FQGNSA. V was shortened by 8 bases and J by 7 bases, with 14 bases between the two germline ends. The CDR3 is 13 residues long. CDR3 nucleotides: TGTGCCAGCCGGGCGCAAACCCCTGAAAAACTGTTTTTT. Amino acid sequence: CASRAQTPEKLFF.

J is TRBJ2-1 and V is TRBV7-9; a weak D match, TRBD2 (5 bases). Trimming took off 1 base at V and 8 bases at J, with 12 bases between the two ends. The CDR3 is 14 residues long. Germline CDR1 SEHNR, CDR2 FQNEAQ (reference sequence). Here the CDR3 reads CASSLVTGSDEQFF. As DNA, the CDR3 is TGTGCCAGCAGCTTAGTTACGGGATCCGATGAGCAGTTCTTC.

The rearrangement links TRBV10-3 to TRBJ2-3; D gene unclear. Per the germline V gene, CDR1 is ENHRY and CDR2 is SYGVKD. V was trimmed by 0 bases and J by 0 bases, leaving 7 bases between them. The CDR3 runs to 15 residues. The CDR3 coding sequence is TGTGCCATCAGTGAGTCGGTAGCTAGCACAGATACGCAGTATTTT. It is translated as CAISESVASTDTQYF.